This T cell receptor (beta chain) was sequenced for a study of PD-1 blockade in mismatch repair-deficient tumors. This clone was seen once. This CDR3 has 14 residues. Germline-derived CDR1 and CDR2 are MNHEY and SMNVEV (reference sequence). V lost 5 bases to trimming and J lost 0 bases, with 11 bases between them. Measured with immunoSEQ multiplex PCR; TCRdb has only the in-frame clones, and not every one. The sample has approximately 80,000 clones, about 82% seen once. This chain joins TRBV27 and TRBJ2-7; D is unclear. This receptor was taken from an adult with mismatch repair-deficient cancer. The specimen comprised peripheral blood, sampled 44 weeks after starting pembrolizumab. This CDR3 reads CASSPRTNSYEQYF. CDR3 sequence (DNA): TGTGCCAGCAGTCCAAGGACCAACTCCTACGAGCAGTACTTC.